A single sample gave rise to the 2 T cell receptor beta chains below, sequenced in a study of blood T cell repertoires in COVID-19. Measured with immunoSEQ multiplex PCR; TCRdb has only the in-frame clones, and not every one. The repertoire consists of just over 300,000 clones, with 75% to 90% occurring once and the leading ten covering about 2.3%. The sequencing sample was made of peripheral blood. These receptor sequences come from a young man with active or convalescent COVID-19.

The rearrangement uses TRBV6-1 and TRBJ2-7; the match to TRBD1 covers 8 bases. Losses at the gene ends were 2 bases for V and 4 bases for J; bases not matched to a gene: 7. The length of the CDR3 is 15 residues. Germline V gene sequence: CDR1 MNHNS, CDR2 SASEGT. The CDR3 loop is CASSERQGARYEQYF. The CDR3 nucleotides are TGTGCCAGCAGTGAACGGCAGGGGGCTAGGTACGAGCAGTACTTC.

The chain combines TRBV11-2 with TRBJ2-7, with 9 bases that match TRBD1. CDR1 is SGHAT, CDR2 FQNNGV, per germline. J gave up 4 bases and V 5 bases, and 6 bases lay outside the gene matches. This CDR3 comprises 14 residues. The CDR3 DNA reads as TGTGCCAGCAGCGAAACAGGGGGCAGGTACGAGCAGTACTTC. It codes for CASSETGGRYEQYF.